These 15 T cell receptor beta chains came from one sample sequenced in a study of T cell changes during pregnancy in multiple sclerosis. TCRdb's copy holds only in-frame clones and misses some; the assay was immunoSEQ multiplex PCR. The sample has about 42,000 clones; roughly 95% are singletons. Sequencing was performed on peripheral blood, taken in the second trimester of pregnancy. The receptors here all came from a female donor with multiple sclerosis, enrolled in a pregnancy study.

The chain couples TRBV6-1 to TRBJ2-7; no clear D. The CDR3 covers 14 residues. Trimming stripped 4 bases from V and 0 bases from J, with 10 bases between. Per germline, CDR1 MNHNS and CDR2 SASEGT. Written as DNA, the CDR3 is TGTGCCAGCAGTGTGTTCAGAAGCTCCTACGAGCAGTACTTC. Protein: CASSVFRSSYEQYF.

The chain recombines TRBV21-1 with TRBJ1-5. TRBV21-1 is a listed pseudogene. The CDR3 length is 14 residues. The CDR3, as DNA: TGTGCCAGCAGCAAAGTGGATGGGGAGGAGCCCCAGCATTTT. Protein sequence: CASSKVDGEEPQHF.

The V call is TRBV2, the J call TRBJ2-7; 11 bases line up with TRBD2. The CDR3 has 16 residues. Germline values: CDR1 SNHLY, CDR2 FYNNEI. V was pared by 6 bases and J by 5 bases, with 12 bases of the junction left unmatched. CDR3 nucleotide sequence: TGTGCCAGCAGGGTTAGCGGGGGGGCCCTGCGACACGAGCAGTACTTC. This encodes CASRVSGGALRHEQYF.

J is TRBJ1-2 and V is TRBV5-5; TRBD1 is a possible D gene (5 bases). The CDR3 length is 13 residues. Germline V lookup: CDR1 SGHKS, CDR2 YYEKEE (reference sequence). Trimming stripped 0 bases from V and 7 bases from J, with 10 bases between. The CDR3 nucleotides are TGTGCCAGCAGCTTGGGGTCTGGGGCTGGCTACACCTTC. Its translation is CASSLGSGAGYTF.

This chain joins TRBV4-2 and TRBJ2-7; a weak D match, TRBD2 (5 bases). The CDR3 totals 14 residues. CDR1 is LGHNA and CDR2 is YNFKEQ in the germline V gene. V dropped 0 bases and J dropped 5 bases, with 11 bases sitting between them. The CDR3 is CASSQDVLVNEQYF. The CDR3 DNA reads as TGTGCCAGCAGCCAAGATGTACTAGTGAACGAGCAGTACTTC.

For this clone: This CDR3 is also generated by other DNA sequences in the sample. This chain links TRBV7-2 with TRBJ2-1, with 7 nucleotides matching TRBD2. Germline CDR1 reads SGHTA; CDR2 reads FQGNSA. With V trimmed by 1 base and J by 7 bases, 7 bases remained unmatched. This CDR3 region has 15 residues. CDR3 nucleotide sequence: TGTGCCAGCAGCTTAGATGGGGGGGACTTAAATGAGCAGTTCTTC. Protein sequence: CASSLDGGDLNEQFF.

A remark on this clone: Other DNA sequences from this sample encode an identical CDR3 as well. The chain uses TRBV5-4 and TRBJ1-1; no clear D. The CDR3 is 14 residues long. Trimming took 4 bases from V and 0 from J, leaving 10 bases between them. CDR1 is SGHNT and CDR2 is YYREEE in the germline V gene (reference sequence). Here the CDR3 DNA reads TGTGCCAGCAGCCCTACCGGGGTGAACACTGAAGCTTTCTTT. This codes for CASSPTGVNTEAFF.

This chain joins TRBV15 and TRBJ1-1, with D unclear. The V gene's germline CDR1 is LNHNV and CDR2 YYDKDF (reference sequence). The V end was cut by 3 bases, the J end by 6 bases, with 17 bases between. The CDR3 contains 15 residues. The CDR3 DNA is TGTGCCACCAGCAGGGGAGGACGTGATGTACCTGAAGCTTTCTTT. Translation: CATSRGGRDVPEAFF.

The chain joins TRBV7-3 to TRBJ2-1; unclear D gene. Trimming cost V 5 bases and J 7 bases, with 21 bases left between them. The CDR3 spans 16 residues. Germline loops: CDR1 SGHTA, CDR2 FQGTGA. CDR3 region: CASSPPATAFGNEQFF. CDR3 in DNA: TGTGCCAGCAGCCCCCCGGCGACTGCCTTCGGGAATGAGCAGTTCTTC.

This chain uses TRBV7-3 with TRBJ2-3; the match to TRBD2 covers 7 bases. The V gene's germline CDR1 is SGHTA and CDR2 FQGTGA. V lost 4 bases and J lost 2; bases outside the gene matches: 6. The CDR3 is 15 amino acids. The CDR3 DNA is TGTGCCAGCAGCTGGACTAGAGGGGCCACAGATACGCAGTATTTT. As protein: CASSWTRGATDTQYF.

This chain links TRBV6-1 with TRBJ1-1; 9 bases are a match to TRBD1. The V and J ends lost 10 bases and 0 bases, in that order; junction bases with no gene match: 9. The CDR3 totals 15 residues. Germline CDR1 MNHNS, CDR2 SASEGT. CDR3 in amino acids: CATSPGQGMNTEAFF. The CDR3 DNA sequence: TGTGCCACCTCCCCGGGACAGGGAATGAACACTGAAGCTTTCTTT.

V gene TRBV9 combines with J gene TRBJ2-3; maybe TRBD2 (6 bases). The ends were cut back, 0 bases at V and 3 bases at J, with 11 bases in the middle. Germline V gene sequence: CDR1 SGDLS, CDR2 YYNGEE. The CDR3 spans 15 residues. DNA of the CDR3: TGTGCCAGCAGCGTAGAACCGGGGGTAACAGATACGCAGTATTTT. Encoded protein: CASSVEPGVTDTQYF.

This chain joins TRBV18 and TRBJ2-5, with D perhaps matching TRBD1 (6 bases). The CDR3 loop spans 14 amino acids. The ends were cut back, 3 bases at V and 5 bases at J, with 13 bases in the middle. CDR1 and CDR2 from the germline V gene are KGHSH and LQKENI. The CDR3 DNA reads TGTGCCAGCTCACCCCTGGGCAGGGGTGAGACCCAGTACTTC. This gives the protein CASSPLGRGETQYF.

This clone occurred once. The chain has TRBV7-2 and TRBJ2-4, with 12 positions matching TRBD2. The germline gives CDR1 SGHTA, CDR2 FQGNSA. The length of the CDR3 is 20 residues. Trimming removed 0 bases from V and 0 bases from J; junction bases left unmatched: 9. Here the CDR3 reads CASSLASTSGGPGAKNIQYF. CDR3 DNA: TGTGCCAGCAGCTTAGCGTCAACTAGCGGGGGGCCGGGAGCCAAAAACATTCAGTACTTC. The variable domain in full, with the rest retrieved from reference TRBV7-2 and TRBJ2-4, is GAGVSQSPSNKVTEKGKDVELRCDPISGHTALYWYRQSLGQGLEFLIYFQGNSAPDKSGLPSDRFSAERTGGSVSTLTIQRTQQEDSAVYLCASSLASTSGGPGAKNIQYFGAGTRLSVL.

The chain's CDR3 is CASSLLGYGKNIQYF. For the CDR3, the DNA is TGTGCCAGCAGTTTATTGGGCTATGGCAAAAACATTCAGTACTTC. V gene TRBV27 combines with J gene TRBJ2-4; D remains unclear. This CDR3 region has 15 residues. CDR1 and CDR2 (germline): MNHEY, SMNVEV (reference sequence). Trimming took off 1 base at V and 3 bases at J, with 10 bases between the two ends.